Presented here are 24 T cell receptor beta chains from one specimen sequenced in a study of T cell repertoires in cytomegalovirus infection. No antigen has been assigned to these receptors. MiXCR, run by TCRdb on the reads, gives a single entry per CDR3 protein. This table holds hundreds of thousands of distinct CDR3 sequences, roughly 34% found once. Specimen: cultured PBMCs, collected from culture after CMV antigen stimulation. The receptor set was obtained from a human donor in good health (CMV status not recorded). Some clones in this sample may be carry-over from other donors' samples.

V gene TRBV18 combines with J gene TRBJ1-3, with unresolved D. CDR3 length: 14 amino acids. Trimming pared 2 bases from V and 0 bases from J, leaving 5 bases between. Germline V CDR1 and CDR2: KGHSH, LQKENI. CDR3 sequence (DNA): TGTGCCAGCTCACCAGCGAGCTCTGGAAACACCATATATTTT. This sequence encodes CASSPASSGNTIYF.

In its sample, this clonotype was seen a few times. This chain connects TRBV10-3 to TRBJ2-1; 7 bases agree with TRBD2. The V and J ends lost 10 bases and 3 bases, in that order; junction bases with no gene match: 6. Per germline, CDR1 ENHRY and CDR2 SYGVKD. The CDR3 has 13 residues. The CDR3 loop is CATLAAGYNEQFF. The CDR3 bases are TGTGCCACCCTAGCGGCGGGCTACAATGAGCAGTTCTTC.

CDR3 region: CASSEDRTSGYEQYV. The CDR3 nucleotides read TGCGCCAGCAGCGAAGACCGGACTAGCGGATACGAGCAGTACGTC. The rearrangement links TRBV4-1 to TRBJ2-7, with 10 bases aligning to TRBD2. CDR3 length equals 15 residues. Germline V gives CDR1 MGHRA, CDR2 YSYEKL.

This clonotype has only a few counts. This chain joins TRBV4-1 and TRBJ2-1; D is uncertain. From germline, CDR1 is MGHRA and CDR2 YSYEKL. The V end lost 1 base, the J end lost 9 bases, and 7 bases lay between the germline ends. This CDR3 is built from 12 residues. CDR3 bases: TGCGCCAGCAGCCAAGTGAGCACTGAGCAGTTCTTC. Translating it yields CASSQVSTEQFF.

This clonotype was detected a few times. CDR3 amino acids: CASSYETGVQPQHF. Here the CDR3 DNA reads TGTGCCAGCAGTTACGAGACAGGGGTCCAGCCCCAGCATTTT. The V and J genes are TRBV6-6 and TRBJ1-5; 8 bases fit TRBD1. Germline CDR1 and CDR2: MNHNY and SVGAGI (reference sequence). V lost 2 bases, J lost 7 bases, and 4 bases stayed unmatched. CDR3 length: 14 residues.

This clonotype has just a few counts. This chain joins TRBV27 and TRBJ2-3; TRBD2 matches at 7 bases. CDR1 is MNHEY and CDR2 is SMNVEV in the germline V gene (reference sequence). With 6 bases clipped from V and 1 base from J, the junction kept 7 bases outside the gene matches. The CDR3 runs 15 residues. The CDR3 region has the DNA TGTGCCAGCAGAGTTGCGGGAGCGGGCACAGATACGCAGTATTTT. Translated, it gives CASRVAGAGTDTQYF.

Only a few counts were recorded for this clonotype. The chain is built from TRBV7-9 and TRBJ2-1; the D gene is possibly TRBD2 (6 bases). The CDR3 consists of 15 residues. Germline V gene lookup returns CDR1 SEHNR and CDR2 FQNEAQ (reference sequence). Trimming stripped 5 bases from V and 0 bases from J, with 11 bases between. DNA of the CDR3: TGTGCCAGCAGCGGCGGGACGGTCTCCTACAATGAGCAGTTCTTC. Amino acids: CASSGGTVSYNEQFF.

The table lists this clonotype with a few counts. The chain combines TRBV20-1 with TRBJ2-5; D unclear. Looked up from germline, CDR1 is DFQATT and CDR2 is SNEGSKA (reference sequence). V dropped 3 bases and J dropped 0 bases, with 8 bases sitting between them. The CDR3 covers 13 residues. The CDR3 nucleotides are TGCAGTGCTAGTACGAGATACCAAGAGACCCAGTACTTC. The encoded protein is CSASTRYQETQYF.

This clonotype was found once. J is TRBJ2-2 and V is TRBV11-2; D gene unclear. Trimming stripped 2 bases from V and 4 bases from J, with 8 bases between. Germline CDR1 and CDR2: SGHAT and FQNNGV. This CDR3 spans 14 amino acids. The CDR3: CASSLRSPTGELFF. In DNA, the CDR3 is TGTGCCAGCAGCTTACGCAGCCCCACCGGGGAGCTGTTTTTT.

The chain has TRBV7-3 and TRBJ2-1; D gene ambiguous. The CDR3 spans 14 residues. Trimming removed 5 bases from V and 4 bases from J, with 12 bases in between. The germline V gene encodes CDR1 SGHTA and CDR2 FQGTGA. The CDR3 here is CASSPLPTYNEQFF. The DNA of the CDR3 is TGTGCCAGCAGCCCCCTGCCCACTTACAATGAGCAGTTCTTC.

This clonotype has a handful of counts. The CDR3 reads CASAGRGNTIYF. CDR3 DNA sequence: TGTGCCAGCGCGGGTCGGGGAAACACCATATATTTT. The chain couples TRBV2 to TRBJ1-3; D is unresolved. The CDR3 runs to 12 residues. Trimming pared 8 bases from V and 4 bases from J, leaving 9 bases between. Germline CDR1 reads SNHLY; CDR2 reads FYNNEI.

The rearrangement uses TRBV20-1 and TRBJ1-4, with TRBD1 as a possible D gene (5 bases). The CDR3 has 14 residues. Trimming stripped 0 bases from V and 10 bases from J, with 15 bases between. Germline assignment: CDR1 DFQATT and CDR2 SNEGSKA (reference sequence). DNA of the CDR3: TGCAGTGCTAGAGAACAGGCGGTGCTTGGAAAACTGTTTTTT. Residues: CSAREQAVLGKLFF.

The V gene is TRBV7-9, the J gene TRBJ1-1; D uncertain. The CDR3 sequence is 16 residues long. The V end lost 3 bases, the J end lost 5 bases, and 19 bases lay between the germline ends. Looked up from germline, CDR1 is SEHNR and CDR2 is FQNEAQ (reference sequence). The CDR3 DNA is TGTGCCAGCAGCTTCCCGGGAGCGCAGTCCAGGACTGAAGCTTTCTTT. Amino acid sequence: CASSFPGAQSRTEAFF.

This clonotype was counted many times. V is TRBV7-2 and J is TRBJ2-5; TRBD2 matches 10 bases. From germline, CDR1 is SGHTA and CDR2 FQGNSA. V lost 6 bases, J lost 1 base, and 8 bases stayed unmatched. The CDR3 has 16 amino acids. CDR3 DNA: TGTGCCAGCAGACCGACTAGCGGGCGAAGCCAAGAGACCCAGTACTTC. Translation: CASRPTSGRSQETQYF.

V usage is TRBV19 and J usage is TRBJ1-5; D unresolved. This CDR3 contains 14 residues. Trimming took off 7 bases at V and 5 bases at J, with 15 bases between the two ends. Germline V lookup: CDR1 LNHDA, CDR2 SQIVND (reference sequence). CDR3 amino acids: CASTVTQPHQPQHF. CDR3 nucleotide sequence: TGTGCCAGTACCGTGACCCAGCCCCATCAGCCCCAGCATTTT.

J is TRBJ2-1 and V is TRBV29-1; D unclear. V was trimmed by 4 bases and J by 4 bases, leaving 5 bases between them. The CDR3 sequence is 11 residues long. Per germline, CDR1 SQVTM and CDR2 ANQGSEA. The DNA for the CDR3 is TGCAGCGTTGTCGCTTACAATGAGCAGTTCTTC. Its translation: CSVVAYNEQFF.

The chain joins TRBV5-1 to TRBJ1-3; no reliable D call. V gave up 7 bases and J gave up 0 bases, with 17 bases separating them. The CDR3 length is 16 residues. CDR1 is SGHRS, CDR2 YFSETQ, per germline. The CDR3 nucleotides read TGCGCCAGCCACGTCGGCTCCTTTAGCTCTGGAAACACCATATATTTT. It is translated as CASHVGSFSSGNTIYF.

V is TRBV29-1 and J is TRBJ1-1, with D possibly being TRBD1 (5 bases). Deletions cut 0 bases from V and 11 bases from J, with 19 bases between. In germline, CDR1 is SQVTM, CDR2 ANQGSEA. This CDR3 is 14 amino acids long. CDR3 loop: CSVEDSGPPGAAFF. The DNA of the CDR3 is TGCAGCGTTGAAGACTCGGGACCGCCTGGTGCTGCTTTCTTT. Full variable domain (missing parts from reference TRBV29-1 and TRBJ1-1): SAVISQKPSRDICQRGTSLTIQCQVDSQVTMMFWYRQQPGQSLTLIATANQGSEATYESGFVIDKFPISRPNLTFSTLTVSNMSPEDSSIYLCSVEDSGPPGAAFFGQGTRLTVV.

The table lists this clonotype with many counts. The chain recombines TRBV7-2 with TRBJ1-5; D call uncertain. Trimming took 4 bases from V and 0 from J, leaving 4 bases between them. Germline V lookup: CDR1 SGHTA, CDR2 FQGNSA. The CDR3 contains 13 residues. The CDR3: CASSSFSNQPQHF. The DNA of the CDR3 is TGTGCCAGCAGCTCCTTTAGCAATCAGCCCCAGCATTTT.

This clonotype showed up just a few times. The CDR3: CASSRDWTEAFF. In DNA form, the CDR3 reads TGTGCCAGCAGCAGGGACTGGACTGAAGCTTTCTTT. V gene TRBV6-1 combines with J gene TRBJ1-1; D is possibly TRBD1 (5 bases). Per germline, CDR1 MNHNS and CDR2 SASEGT. This CDR3 is 12 amino acids long. Trimming shortened V by 6 bases and J by 5 bases, and 10 bases separated the two germline ends.

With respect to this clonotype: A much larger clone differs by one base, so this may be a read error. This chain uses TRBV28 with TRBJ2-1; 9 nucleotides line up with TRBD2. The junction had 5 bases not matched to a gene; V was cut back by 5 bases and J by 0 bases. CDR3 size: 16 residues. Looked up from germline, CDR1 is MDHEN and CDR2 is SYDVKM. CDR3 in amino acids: CASSPYSGSSYNEQFF. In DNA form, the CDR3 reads TGTGCCAGCAGTCCCTATAGCGGGAGCTCCTACAATGAGCAGTTCTTC.

CDR3 sequence reads: CSVWVLNTGELFF. The DNA for the CDR3 is TGCAGCGTGTGGGTCTTAAACACCGGGGAGCTGTTTTTT. V is TRBV29-1 and J is TRBJ2-2, with D unclear. V lost 6 bases and J lost 2, with 10 bases in between. The CDR3 contains 13 residues. The germline gives CDR1 SQVTM, CDR2 ANQGSEA.

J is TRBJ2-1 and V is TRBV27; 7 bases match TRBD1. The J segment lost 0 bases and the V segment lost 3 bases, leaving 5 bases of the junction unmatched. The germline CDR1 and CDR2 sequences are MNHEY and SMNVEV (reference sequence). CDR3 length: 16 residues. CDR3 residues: CASSFRGLRSYNEQFF. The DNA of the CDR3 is TGTGCCAGCAGTTTTAGGGGGCTCCGCTCCTACAATGAGCAGTTCTTC.

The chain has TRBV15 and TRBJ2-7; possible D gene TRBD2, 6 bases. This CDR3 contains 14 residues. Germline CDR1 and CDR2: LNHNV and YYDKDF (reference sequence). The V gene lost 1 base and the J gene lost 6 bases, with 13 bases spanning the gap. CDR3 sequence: CATSRGGLDFEQYF. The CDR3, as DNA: TGTGCCACCAGCAGAGGGGGACTGGATTTCGAGCAGTACTTC. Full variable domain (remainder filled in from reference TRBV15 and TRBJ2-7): DAMVIQNPRYQVTQFGKPVTLSCSQTLNHNVMYWYQQKSSQAPKLLFHYYDKDFNNEADTPDNFQSRRPNTSFCFLDIRSPGLGDTAMYLCATSRGGLDFEQYFGPGTRLTVT.